This entry lists 30 T cell receptor beta chains sequenced from one sample in a study of spatial heterogeneity in lung cancer (dated by TCRdb to between 2017 and 2020). The library was produced with 5' RACE. Sequenced on a NextSeq 500. TCRdb passed the public sequencing reads through fastp at Q25 and MiXCR, retaining productive beta sequences. When rows share a CDR3 protein, they turn into one entry using the most common DNA and genes. This sample comprises roughly 39,000 distinct CDR3 sequences, 5.8% of them detected only once. The ten top clones hold approximately 10% of the sample. Taken with the paper, the label for time point translates to: sample taken at primary tumor resection. Without any cell sorting, TCR sequencing was performed on whole RNA extracted either from tumor and nontumor lung tissue or from cryopreserved PBMC samples. This sample comprised PBMCs, obtained at surgery. Source of these receptors: a male donor with early-stage non-small cell lung cancer.

The table lists this clonotype with many counts. V usage is TRBV7-8 and J usage is TRBJ1-5; D remains ambiguous. This CDR3 spans 14 amino acids. The germline V gene encodes CDR1 SGHVS and CDR2 FQNEAQ. V was cut by 2 bases and J by 5 bases, with 10 bases left in between. CDR3 sequence reads: CASSLIGIHQPQHF. The CDR3 DNA is TGTGCCAGCAGCTTAATAGGGATACATCAGCCCCAGCATTTT.

The rearrangement uses TRBV5-6 and TRBJ1-6; maybe TRBD1 (6 bases). Trimming shortened V by 4 bases and J by 8 bases, and 13 bases separated the two germline ends. Per germline, CDR1 SGHDT and CDR2 YYEEEE. CDR3 length equals 14 residues. CDR3 nucleotides: TGTGCCAGCAGCATCAGGACAGCCGATTCACCCCTCCACTTT. This codes for CASSIRTADSPLHF. Looking up the rest from reference TRBV5-6 and TRBJ1-6 gives the full variable domain: DAGVTQSPTHLIKTRGQQVTLRCSPKSGHDTVSWYQQALGQGPQFIFQYYEEEERQRGNFPDRFSGHQFPNYSSELNVNALLLGDSALYLCASSIRTADSPLHFGNGTRLTVT.

This clonotype occurred many times. V and J are TRBV3-1 and TRBJ2-4; D is perhaps TRBD1 (6 bases). The CDR3 is 15 amino acids. Trimming removed 4 bases from V and 1 base from J, with 11 bases in between. Per germline, CDR1 LGHDT and CDR2 YNNKEL (reference sequence). The CDR3 sequence: CASSLGGQAKNIQYF. The CDR3 nucleotides read TGTGCCAGCAGCCTCGGAGGACAGGCCAAAAACATTCAGTACTTC.

In its sample, this clonotype was seen many times. This sequence joins TRBV20-1 and TRBJ1-1; 8 bases agree with TRBD1. This CDR3 contains 13 residues. Unmatched junction bases numbered 4, after V lost 6 bases and J lost 1 base. The germline gives CDR1 DFQATT, CDR2 SNEGSKA (reference sequence). The CDR3: CSAKTGENTEAFF. CDR3 DNA sequence: TGCAGTGCCAAGACAGGGGAGAACACTGAAGCTTTCTTT.

This clonotype was observed at least ten times. The chain recombines TRBV20-1 with TRBJ2-7; D is perhaps TRBD1 or TRBD2 (5 bases each). The V and J ends lost 0 bases and 4 bases respectively, with 22 bases between them. The CDR3 spans 17 residues. CDR1 is DFQATT, CDR2 SNEGSKA, per germline (reference sequence). CDR3 loop: CSARDLTGSRGRYEQYF. The CDR3 DNA sequence: TGCAGTGCTAGAGATCTAACAGGTTCACGGGGACGTTACGAGCAGTACTTC.

The rearrangement joins TRBV5-1 to TRBJ1-1; D unresolved. The germline V gene has CDR1 SGHRS and CDR2 YFSETQ. The V and J ends lost 0 bases and 1 base respectively, with 13 bases between them. The CDR3 spans 16 residues. The chain's CDR3 is CASSLVSGQRNTEAFF. CDR3 bases: TGCGCCAGCAGCTTGGTGAGTGGTCAAAGGAACACTGAAGCTTTCTTT.

This clonotype occurred many times. The V gene is TRBV18, the J gene TRBJ1-1; the D is unclear. Trimming took 0 bases from V and 10 from J, leaving 15 bases between them. This CDR3 is built from 14 residues. Looked up from germline, CDR1 is KGHSH and CDR2 is LQKENI. The CDR3 loop is CASSPPRSTTGAFF. Here the CDR3 DNA reads TGTGCCAGCTCACCACCCCGATCCACCACCGGAGCTTTCTTT.

This clonotype was seen only a few times. The chain is built from TRBV20-1 and TRBJ1-2; D is perhaps TRBD1 (5 bases). CDR3 size: 14 residues. Germline V gene lookup returns CDR1 DFQATT and CDR2 SNEGSKA (reference sequence). The V end lost 4 bases, the J end lost 2 bases, and 14 bases lay between the germline ends. The CDR3 sequence: CSAKPGAGNYGYTF. CDR3 sequence (DNA): TGCAGTGCTAAGCCCGGGGCGGGGAACTATGGCTACACCTTC.

This clonotype was counted at least ten times. This chain connects TRBV18 to TRBJ1-1; D not certain. CDR1 and CDR2 (germline): KGHSH, LQKENI. The CDR3 extends over 14 amino acids. With 6 bases removed from V and 0 bases from J, the gap between germline ends came to 11 bases. CDR3 DNA sequence: TGTGCCAGCTCCCGGACGACTGTGAACACTGAAGCTTTCTTT. Protein sequence: CASSRTTVNTEAFF.

The table lists this clonotype with many counts. This rearrangement joins TRBV7-9 to TRBJ2-7; D unresolved. Germline V gene data show CDR1 as SEHNR and CDR2 as FQNEAQ (reference sequence). V was pared by 4 bases and J by 5 bases, with 18 bases between. The CDR3 consists of 15 residues. CDR3 nucleotides: TGTGCCAGCAGCTCTGAGGCCAGGATTCTCCACGAGCAGTACTTC. Translation: CASSSEARILHEQYF.

In its sample, this clonotype was seen many times. The J gene is TRBJ2-1, the V gene TRBV10-3; D ambiguous. The CDR3 is made up of 15 amino acids. V shed 7 bases and J shed 0 bases, with 13 bases lying between them. CDR1 ENHRY and CDR2 SYGVKD come from the germline V gene. The CDR3 nucleotides are TGTGCCATCATGTCTGGGCAGAGCTCCTACAATGAGCAGTTCTTC. Protein sequence: CAIMSGQSSYNEQFF.

This clonotype was picked up many times. The chain uses TRBV12-3 or TRBV12-4 and TRBJ1-5, with D hard to call. V shed 6 bases and J shed 7 bases, with 16 bases lying between them. The CDR3 length is 14 residues. DNA of the CDR3: TGTGCCAGCAGCCCGAGACGGGCCGCGCAGCCCCAGCATTTT. Amino acids: CASSPRRAAQPQHF.

The rearrangement uses TRBV20-1 and TRBJ2-1; D unclear. Germline-derived CDR1 and CDR2 are DFQATT and SNEGSKA (reference sequence). The CDR3 contains 14 residues. V lost 3 bases to trimming and J lost 2 bases, with 11 bases between them. CDR3 sequence: CSARTTVTYNEQFF. The CDR3 DNA reads TGCAGTGCTAGGACGACTGTGACCTACAATGAGCAGTTCTTC.

This clonotype was observed at least ten times. This chain joins TRBV29-1 and TRBJ1-1; TRBD1 is a possible D gene (5 bases). Germline V gene sequence: CDR1 SQVTM, CDR2 ANQGSEA. This CDR3 has 13 amino acids. V dropped 7 bases and J dropped 6 bases, with 18 bases sitting between them. The CDR3 spells CSGKGVTDAEAFF. The CDR3 DNA sequence: TGCAGCGGGAAAGGGGTCACTGACGCTGAAGCTTTCTTT.

This clonotype turned up a few times. The chain recombines TRBV20-1 with TRBJ1-4; no definite D call. V was clipped by 1 base and J by 8 bases, with 14 bases between them. The CDR3 extends over 14 amino acids. CDR1 DFQATT and CDR2 SNEGSKA come from the germline V gene (reference sequence). This CDR3 is CSARAGTRAEKLFF. The CDR3 DNA sequence: TGCAGTGCTAGAGCTGGAACCCGGGCGGAAAAACTGTTTTTT.

This clonotype was detected many times. The gene calls are TRBV7-3 and TRBJ2-7; 15 bases match TRBD2. Germline trimming cut 5 bases from V and 4 bases from J; bases unmatched to any gene: 3. Germline loops: CDR1 SGHTA, CDR2 FQGTGA. The CDR3 is made up of 15 amino acids. The CDR3: CASSPGLAGGYEQYF. The DNA for the CDR3 is TGTGCCAGCAGCCCGGGACTAGCGGGGGGTTACGAGCAGTACTTC.

CDR3 region: CASSLGDRVDEQFF. CDR3 DNA: TGTGCCAGCAGCTTAGGGGACAGGGTCGATGAGCAGTTCTTC. This chain joins TRBV7-6 and TRBJ2-1; 9 bases map to TRBD1. CDR1 is SGHVS, CDR2 FNYEAQ, per germline. The CDR3 length is 14 residues. V shed 1 base, J shed 8 bases, and the junction held 3 bases outside the gene matches.

A few counts support this clonotype. This chain connects TRBV29-1 to TRBJ1-5; D ambiguous. CDR1 and CDR2 from the germline V gene are SQVTM and ANQGSEA. Trimming stripped 0 bases from V and 4 bases from J, with 7 bases between. CDR3 length equals 13 residues. The CDR3 here is CSVEDGINQPQHF. The CDR3 nucleotides read TGCAGCGTTGAAGACGGCATTAATCAGCCCCAGCATTTT.

This clonotype was recorded a few times. The chain carries TRBV5-4 and TRBJ2-5, with no clear D. CDR1 SGHNT and CDR2 YYREEE come from the germline V gene (reference sequence). Trimming removed 0 bases from V and 2 bases from J, with 8 bases in between. This CDR3 has 14 residues. This chain's CDR3 is CASSLVKQQETQYF. The CDR3 nucleotides read TGTGCCAGCAGCTTGGTCAAGCAGCAAGAGACCCAGTACTTC.

The sample holds many counts of this clonotype. The chain joins TRBV5-5 to TRBJ2-3, with unresolved D. This CDR3 has 15 amino acids. Germline values: CDR1 SGHKS, CDR2 YYEKEE (reference sequence). Trimming pared 0 bases from V and 0 bases from J, leaving 8 bases between. CDR3 bases: TGTGCCAGCAGCTTGGGGACGATTAGCACAGATACGCAGTATTTT. Translation gives CASSLGTISTDTQYF. Full variable domain (outside the CDR3, taken from reference TRBV5-5 and TRBJ2-3): DAGVTQSPTHLIKTRGQQVTLRCSPISGHKSVSWYQQVLGQGPQFIFQYYEKEERGRGNFPDRFSARQFPNYSSELNVNALLLGDSALYLCASSLGTISTDTQYFGPGTRLTVL.

In regard to this clonotype: This could be a read error, since a much larger clone is one nucleotide away. This chain connects TRBV10-3 to TRBJ2-7; 10 nucleotides line up with TRBD2. The length of the CDR3 is 15 residues. Per germline, CDR1 ENHRY and CDR2 SYGVKD. The CDR3 DNA follows: TGTGCCATCAGTGTTAGCGGGGGGATCTCCTACGAGCAGAACTTC. It encodes CAISVSGGISYEQNF.

This clonotype was observed many times. This rearrangement joins TRBV7-2 to TRBJ2-2; TRBD1 might be the D (5 bases). V lost 3 bases and J 5 bases, leaving 10 bases between the germline ends. This CDR3 is 14 amino acids long. Germline-derived CDR1 and CDR2 are SGHTA and FQGNSA. CDR3: CASSLSKGTGELFF. The CDR3 DNA reads TGTGCCAGCAGCTTGTCCAAGGGGACCGGGGAGCTGTTTTTT.

In its sample, this clonotype was seen many times. The chain joins TRBV5-1 to TRBJ2-1; no clear D gene. Germline assignment: CDR1 SGHRS and CDR2 YFSETQ. This CDR3 contains 13 residues. V was pared by 0 bases and J by 9 bases, with 10 bases between. The CDR3 DNA sequence: TGCGCCAGCAGCTTGGAGCAGTACGGTGAGCAGTTCTTC. This codes for CASSLEQYGEQFF.

J is TRBJ2-2 and V is TRBV3-1; D call uncertain. The CDR3 totals 11 residues. Germline V gene lookup returns CDR1 LGHDT and CDR2 YNNKEL (reference sequence). Trimming shortened V by 8 bases and J by 5 bases, and 6 bases separated the two germline ends. The CDR3 DNA is TGTGCCAGCGGCACAACCGGGGAGCTGTTTTTT. Translating it yields CASGTTGELFF.

This clonotype was seen many times. J is TRBJ1-5 and V is TRBV7-2; no clear D. Germline CDR1 SGHTA, CDR2 FQGNSA. CDR3 length equals 12 residues. V lost 5 bases, J lost 7 bases, and 9 bases lay in between. The CDR3, as DNA: TGTGCCAGCAGCGTTCTTGGACAGCCCCAGCATTTT. It translates to CASSVLGQPQHF.

V is TRBV9 and J is TRBJ2-3, with D perhaps TRBD2 (7 bases). The V end lost 4 bases, the J end lost 6 bases, and 24 bases lay between the germline ends. The CDR3 is 17 amino acids. CDR1 SGDLS and CDR2 YYNGEE come from the germline V gene. CDR3 amino acids: CASSSRQKGGAPDTQYF. CDR3 DNA: TGTGCCAGCAGCTCCCGCCAGAAGGGGGGGGCCCCCGATACGCAGTATTTT.

The CDR3, as DNA: TGTGCCAGCAGCCATATGCGGGGGGACTCAGATACGCAGTATTTT. Protein product: CASSHMRGDSDTQYF. The chain couples TRBV4-2 to TRBJ2-3; the match to TRBD2 covers 8 bases. J gave up 4 bases and V 3 bases, and 6 bases lay outside the gene matches. The CDR3 length is 15 residues. In germline, CDR1 is LGHNA, CDR2 YNFKEQ.

V is TRBV11-1 and J is TRBJ2-5, with D possibly matching TRBD1 (5 bases). CDR3 length: 14 residues. Trimming cost V 2 bases and J 0 bases, with 7 bases left between them. Germline V CDR1 and CDR2: SGHAT, FQDESV (reference sequence). Here the CDR3 reads CASSLTRDQETQYF. DNA of the CDR3: TGTGCCAGCAGCTTAACCAGGGACCAAGAGACCCAGTACTTC. The entire variable domain, with the rest obtained from reference TRBV11-1 and TRBJ2-5, is as follows: EAEVAQSPRYKITEKSQAVAFWCDPISGHATLYWYRQILGQGPELLVQFQDESVVDDSQLPKDRFSAERLKGVDSTLKIQPAELGDSAMYLCASSLTRDQETQYFGPGTRLLVL.

The genes are TRBV12-3 or TRBV12-4 and TRBJ1-1; a weak D match, TRBD1 (6 bases). V was pared by 6 bases and J by 4 bases, with 18 bases between. This CDR3 is 15 amino acids long. This chain's CDR3 is CASSESGGRSTEAFF. Written as DNA, the CDR3 is TGTGCCAGCAGCGAGTCGGGGGGCAGAAGCACTGAAGCTTTCTTT.

This clonotype appeared a few times. The chain joins TRBV7-9 to TRBJ2-4, with 7 nucleotides matching TRBD1. This CDR3 region has 16 residues. CDR1 and CDR2 (germline): SEHNR, FQNEAQ (reference sequence). Trimming took 4 bases from V and 0 from J; bases not matched to a gene: 6. The CDR3 sequence: CASSYDRVGAKNIQYF. The CDR3 nucleotides are TGTGCCAGCAGCTACGACAGGGTTGGAGCCAAAAACATTCAGTACTTC.